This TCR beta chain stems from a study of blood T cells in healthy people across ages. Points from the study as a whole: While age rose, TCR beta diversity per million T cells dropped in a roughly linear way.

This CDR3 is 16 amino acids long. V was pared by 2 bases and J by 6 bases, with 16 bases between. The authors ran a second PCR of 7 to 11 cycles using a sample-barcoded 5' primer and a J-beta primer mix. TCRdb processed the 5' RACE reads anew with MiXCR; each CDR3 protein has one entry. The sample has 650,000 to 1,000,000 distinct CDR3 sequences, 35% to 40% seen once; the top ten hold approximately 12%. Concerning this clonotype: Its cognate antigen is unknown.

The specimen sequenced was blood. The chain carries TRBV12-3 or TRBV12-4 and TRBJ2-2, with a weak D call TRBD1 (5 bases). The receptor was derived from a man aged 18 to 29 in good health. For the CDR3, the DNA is TGTGCCAGCAGTTTAAGTACAGGCGCCCTTGCCGGGGAGCTGTTTTTT. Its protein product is CASSLSTGALAGELFF.